The rows below give T cell receptor beta chains drawn from one sample of a study of technical replicates of blood from a few donors. Measured with immunoSEQ multiplex PCR; TCRdb has only the in-frame clones, and not every one. The sample lists about 73,000 clones; around 93% were seen once. Sequencing input: T cells isolated from PBMCs. The receptor source for this set is a human donor in good health. CDR3s leave out the opening cysteine and the closing phenylalanine or tryptophan.

v_call cdr3_aa
TRBV2 ASRAGLAVYNEQF
TRBV11-3 ASSPKRTASYNEQF
TRBV6-6 ASSRESSYNSPLH
TRBV28 ASSWYRTSYEQY
TRBV5-1 ASSLVAPGLAYEQY
TRBV5-1 ASSLIKLGGPSNTEAF
TRBV13 ASGPEGAGTEAF
TRBV9 ASSVTGGDSYEQY
TRBV28 ASAPIKDRASVQPQH
TRBV6-4 ASSDAASGGADTQY
TRBV4-2 ASSQDTDRGDEQY
TRBV9 ASSLRAEGTGELF
TRBV5-6 ASSLWQSFGSPLH
TRBV5-1 ASSLNSGRAQEQF
TRBV12-5 ASGRGTSGSFEQF
TRBV30 AWSPTGFPYGYT
TRBV5-1 ASSLLAGVHNEQF
TRBV6-1 ASREGLKGTEAF
TRBV5-1 ASSRGQGGTEAF
TRBV6-4 ASSVDRNTEAF
TRBV4-1 ASSQEERTKETQY
TRBV25-1 ASSDGYAETQY
TRBV5-6 ASSLYGAEQY
TRBV25-1 ASSDLREISTDTQY
TRBV9 ASSVVPTDTQY
TRBV11-2 ASSSQRGQGGEQY
TRBV5-1 ASSLAERGTEAF
TRBV9 ASSVAAGTGAYEQY
TRBV13 ASSLQTWGLYEQY
TRBV5-1 ASRVRGTYEQY
TRBV30 ASSDTRFDGYT
TRBV29-1 SVDGGYEQY
TRBV5-6 ASSLPTGNYGYT
TRBV7-9 ASSFPGNTEAF
TRBV29-1 SVQVRDRGKFEQY
TRBV2 ASSAAGTGDGYT
TRBV4-1 ASSHGTYGATEAF
TRBV28 ASRTRGRGPEQY
TRBV27 ASSLLAGVDNEQF
TRBV23-1 ASSHSTGPGGNGRSPLH
TRBV28 ASSHASLQGNSGNTIY
TRBV29-1 SVGTGTNSPLH
TRBV28 ASQGQGAYNEQF
TRBV12-5 ASGLVLEGVANTGELF
TRBV6-4 ASSDLDRAQETQY
TRBV18 ASSPELNYGYT
TRBV7-9 ASSLRRLGYNEQF
TRBV2 ASRDRGPGYT
TRBV6-1 ASSGGSDGYT
TRBV5-1 ASSYDSEAF
TRBV4-2 ASSQARGGNTGELF
TRBV2 AVTGTASSRNTIY
TRBV21-1 ASSKLGGTGAEAF
TRBV15 ATSRGASGYNEQF
TRBV6-1 ASRSQGTYGYT
TRBV12-5 ASGLVLGDNYGYT
TRBV19 ASSNDRAIGYT
TRBV11-1 ASSLWDRFSTDTQY
TRBV5-1 ASGTGGGAKNIQY